Below are 21 T cell receptor beta chains sequenced from a single sample in a study of T cell responses to AZD1222 COVID-19 vaccine. Using immunoSEQ multiplex PCR, the repertoire was profiled, and TCRdb retains in-frame clones only, with some absent. The sample lists roughly 130,000 clones, roughly 93% occurring once. This specimen consisted of peripheral blood, obtained on day 0 of AZD1222 vaccination. These receptors were collected from an adult in good health.

The rearrangement uses TRBV28 and TRBJ1-1, with a weak D call TRBD1 (6 bases). CDR3 size: 13 residues. The germline V gene encodes CDR1 MDHEN and CDR2 SYDVKM. V was cut by 6 bases and J by 3 bases, with 11 bases left in between. The CDR3 region is CASSLHRDTEAFF. DNA of the CDR3: TGTGCCAGCAGCCTCCACAGGGACACTGAAGCTTTCTTT.

The gene calls are TRBV2 and TRBJ1-2; possibly TRBD1 for D (6 bases). Between the trimmed V and J ends, which lost 1 base and 1 base, there was a span of 10 bases. Per germline, CDR1 SNHLY and CDR2 FYNNEI. The CDR3 has 15 residues. This chain's CDR3 is CASSEGGLLNYGYTF. The CDR3 DNA follows: TGTGCCAGCAGTGAAGGGGGGCTACTTAACTATGGCTACACCTTC.

The chain couples TRBV2 to TRBJ1-6, with 7 nucleotides matching TRBD1. This CDR3 comprises 14 residues. Germline V gives CDR1 SNHLY, CDR2 FYNNEI. Trimming at V came to 7 bases and at J to 3 bases, leaving 3 bases not matched to a gene. CDR3 coding DNA: TGTGCCAGCAACCGGGACAGCTATAATTCACCCCTCCACTTT. This encodes CASNRDSYNSPLHF. The full variable domain, in which reference TRBV2 and TRBJ1-6 provide the parts outside the CDR3, is EPEVTQTPSHQVTQMGQEVILRCVPISNHLYFYWYRQILGQKVEFLVSFYNNEISEKSEIFDDQFSVERPDGSNFTLKIRSTKLEDSAMYFCASNRDSYNSPLHFGNGTRLTVT.

The rearrangement joins TRBV6-5 to TRBJ2-2; a possible D gene is TRBD1 (6 bases). The ends were cut back, 6 bases at V and 3 bases at J, with 14 bases in the middle. CDR1 and CDR2 (germline): MNHEY, SVGAGI. The CDR3 covers 15 residues. CDR3 bases: TGTGCCAGCAGCCTCGACAGGTCCCACACCGGGGAGCTGTTTTTT. Encoded protein: CASSLDRSHTGELFF.

This clone has a single count. The V call is TRBV9, the J call TRBJ1-5, with a possible D match to TRBD1 (6 bases). This CDR3 is 15 amino acids long. The V and J ends lost 1 base and 0 bases respectively, with 8 bases between them. Germline V gene sequence: CDR1 SGDLS, CDR2 YYNGEE. The CDR3 region is CASSVQGHSNQPQHF. The CDR3 bases are TGTGCCAGCAGCGTACAGGGACATAGCAATCAGCCCCAGCATTTT.

The CDR3 is CASIPAASASGELFF. CDR3 sequence (DNA): TGTGCCAGTATCCCCGCGGCCTCGGCCTCCGGGGAGCTGTTTTTT. V is TRBV19 and J is TRBJ2-2; D is uncertain. Deletions cut 7 bases from V and 6 bases from J, with 18 bases between. Germline loops: CDR1 LNHDA, CDR2 SQIVND (reference sequence). CDR3 size: 15 residues.

This rearrangement joins TRBV5-4 to TRBJ2-7; D is ambiguous. Germline V gene data show CDR1 as SGHNT and CDR2 as YYREEE (reference sequence). The V gene lost 4 bases and the J gene lost 1 base, with 12 bases spanning the gap. CDR3 size: 14 residues. The CDR3 sequence is CASSQTVGSYEQYF. In DNA, the CDR3 is TGTGCCAGCAGCCAGACTGTCGGATCCTACGAGCAGTACTTC.

This chain uses TRBV2 with TRBJ2-1; D perhaps matches TRBD1 (5 bases). V was trimmed by 5 bases and J by 6 bases, leaving 11 bases between them. CDR1 is SNHLY, CDR2 FYNNEI, per germline. The CDR3 is 13 residues long. This chain's CDR3 is CASSKTTGNEQFF. For the CDR3, the DNA is TGTGCCAGCAGTAAAACAACAGGCAATGAGCAGTTCTTC.

The V gene is TRBV5-4, the J gene TRBJ2-1; unclear D gene. There are 17 residues in the CDR3. V was clipped by 0 bases and J by 3 bases, with 16 bases between them. CDR1 is SGHNT, CDR2 YYREEE, per germline (reference sequence). Here the CDR3 reads CASSLGGTKTGYNEQFF. In DNA, the CDR3 is TGTGCCAGCAGCTTGGGGGGTACGAAAACGGGCTACAATGAGCAGTTCTTC.

The chain employs TRBV14 and TRBJ1-2; D is ambiguous. The germline CDR1 and CDR2 sequences are SGHDN and FVKESK. The germline V and J ends were trimmed by 0 bases and 4 bases, with 15 bases remaining between them. The CDR3 is made up of 16 amino acids. The CDR3 DNA sequence: TGTGCCAGCAGCCAAGATCGGGCAGGCTACCTCTATGGCTACACCTTC. Residues: CASSQDRAGYLYGYTF.

The chain combines TRBV9 with TRBJ2-1; D is ambiguous. Germline values: CDR1 SGDLS, CDR2 YYNGEE. Between the trimmed V and J ends, which lost 4 bases and 2 bases, there was a span of 7 bases. This CDR3 has 13 amino acids. The chain's CDR3 is CASSFTAYNEQFF. Written as DNA, the CDR3 is TGTGCCAGCAGCTTTACCGCCTACAATGAGCAGTTCTTC.

CDR3 protein: CAWSAGVSNQPQHF. The CDR3 DNA is TGTGCCTGGAGTGCCGGGGTGAGCAATCAGCCCCAGCATTTT. V is TRBV30 and J is TRBJ1-5, with no clear D. Germline V gene data show CDR1 as GTSNPN and CDR2 as SVGIG (reference sequence). CDR3 size: 14 residues. Trimming removed 1 base at V and 1 base at J, with 8 bases between.

The chain joins TRBV5-4 to TRBJ2-5, with D hard to call. CDR1 is SGHNT, CDR2 YYREEE, per germline (reference sequence). The CDR3 loop spans 17 amino acids. Between the trimmed V and J ends, which lost 1 base and 4 bases, there was a span of 20 bases. The CDR3: CASSLSAAMGWSETQYF. The CDR3 bases are TGTGCCAGCAGCTTGTCAGCCGCGATGGGGTGGTCAGAGACCCAGTACTTC.

In this sample, this clone turned up a few times. V is TRBV28 and J is TRBJ1-2; no clear D gene. Trimming left V 4 bases short and J 8 bases short, with 20 bases between. This CDR3 contains 15 residues. From germline, CDR1 is MDHEN and CDR2 SYDVKM. CDR3 in amino acids: CASSSSQRSGRGYTF. CDR3 sequence (DNA): TGTGCCAGCAGTTCTAGCCAGCGGTCGGGTCGGGGCTACACCTTC.

The V call is TRBV27, the J call TRBJ2-3; D unclear. CDR1 and CDR2 from the germline V gene are MNHEY and SMNVEV (reference sequence). Between the trimmed V and J ends, which lost 3 bases and 4 bases, there was a span of 5 bases. This CDR3 region has 12 residues. DNA of the CDR3: TGTGCCAGCAGTTTTTTCCCAGATACGCAGTATTTT. As protein: CASSFFPDTQYF.

The chain joins TRBV5-1 to TRBJ2-1; D is possibly TRBD1 or TRBD2 (5 bases each). The CDR3 is 13 residues long. Germline V lookup: CDR1 SGHRS, CDR2 YFSETQ. Trimming removed 4 bases from V and 5 bases from J, with 10 bases in between. CDR3 residues: CASSPGQNNEQFF. The CDR3 nucleotides are TGCGCCAGCAGCCCGGGGCAAAACAATGAGCAGTTCTTC.

In DNA form, the CDR3 reads TGTGCCACCATGATAGGGACAGGAGTTAACTATGGCTACACCTTC. Protein product: CATMIGTGVNYGYTF. V and J are TRBV28 and TRBJ1-2; 8 positions match TRBD1. This CDR3 contains 15 residues. The germline V gene has CDR1 MDHEN and CDR2 SYDVKM. J gave up 1 base and V 10 bases, and 11 bases lay outside the gene matches.

CDR3 bases: TGTGCCAGCGAGAGGGGCTTTCTGCATCCCCAGCATTTT. Encoded protein: CASERGFLHPQHF. The chain links TRBV6-5 to TRBJ1-5, with a tentative D call TRBD1 (5 bases). V shed 8 bases and J shed 10 bases, with 18 bases lying between them. This CDR3 comprises 13 residues. Per the germline V gene, CDR1 is MNHEY and CDR2 is SVGAGI.

The chain links TRBV2 to TRBJ2-7; 8 bases fit TRBD2. The CDR3 is 14 amino acids. Germline V gene data show CDR1 as SNHLY and CDR2 as FYNNEI. V dropped 7 bases and J dropped 0; count of bases not matched to a gene: 5. The CDR3 protein is CASMTSVLSYEQYF. In nucleotides, the CDR3 is TGTGCCAGCATGACTAGCGTACTCTCCTACGAGCAGTACTTC.

J is TRBJ1-3 and V is TRBV6-5; D perhaps matches TRBD1 (6 bases). The CDR3 loop spans 14 amino acids. Germline V gene sequence: CDR1 MNHEY, CDR2 SVGAGI. Trimming removed 8 bases from V and 0 bases from J, with 11 bases in between. As DNA, the CDR3 is TGTGCCAGCCAACGACAGGACTCTGGAAACACCATATATTTT. Translation gives CASQRQDSGNTIYF.

J is TRBJ1-6 and V is TRBV4-1; unclear D gene. V lost 0 bases, J lost 0 bases, and 12 bases lay in between. Germline values: CDR1 MGHRA, CDR2 YSYEKL. The CDR3 extends over 18 amino acids. CDR3 DNA: TGCGCCAGCAGCCAAGAGTCGCAGATGAGCTCCTATAATTCACCCCTCCACTTT. Protein product: CASSQESQMSSYNSPLHF.